The source of this T cell receptor beta chain is a study of Tregs in tolerant kidney transplant recipients. Study observations and caveats: Nucleotide sequences could not be compared across some patients' samples due to primer changes. The small number of patients limits these findings pending further validation. Biological reproducibility was not directly addressed, but technical replication error appeared minimal.

Turning to this clone: Its target is unknown.

The method was immunoSEQ multiplex PCR; TCRdb's version includes in-frame clones alone and lacks a portion of them. The table has under 85,000 clones, about 89% seen once; the top ten hold approximately 0.4%. Germline loops: CDR1 MNHNY, CDR2 SVGAGI (reference sequence). Trimming shortened V by 6 bases and J by 7 bases, and 14 bases separated the two germline ends. CDR3 length: 13 residues. The sequences come from CD4+ T cells from blood, collected before the transplant. The chain has TRBV6-6 and TRBJ2-3; possible D gene TRBD2, 5 bases. The receptor was derived from a human donor who received a combined kidney and bone marrow transplant. CDR3 amino acids: CASRERGSYTQYF. The CDR3 bases are TGTGCCAGCAGGGAGCGAGGGAGTTATACGCAGTATTTT.